A single T cell receptor (beta chain) is shown here with its context. These data originate in a study of blood T cell repertoires in COVID-19. Looking at the study overall: Sites in the United States, Italy and Spain provided acute and convalescent COVID-19 samples.

The CDR3 contains 14 residues. CDR1 and CDR2 (germline): LGHNA, YSLEER. Trimming took 3 bases from V and 0 from J, leaving 8 bases between them. Original analysis: Estimation of nucleated cell counts relied on the amplification of reference gene primers. Generated by immunoSEQ multiplex PCR, the TCRdb table keeps only in-frame clones and is missing some. That table supplies the V and J calls and clone size; D and trimming were determined from the DNA. The data show over 95,000 clones, approximately 90% seen once. This chain connects TRBV4-3 to TRBJ1-1; D unresolved. Sequenced: peripheral blood. This TCR was recovered from a human donor with acute or convalescent COVID-19. The donor label of this sample is uncertain. CDR3 in amino acids: CASSQVNMNTEAFF. CDR3 nucleotide sequence: TGCGCCAGCAGCCAGGTAAACATGAACACTGAAGCTTTCTTT.